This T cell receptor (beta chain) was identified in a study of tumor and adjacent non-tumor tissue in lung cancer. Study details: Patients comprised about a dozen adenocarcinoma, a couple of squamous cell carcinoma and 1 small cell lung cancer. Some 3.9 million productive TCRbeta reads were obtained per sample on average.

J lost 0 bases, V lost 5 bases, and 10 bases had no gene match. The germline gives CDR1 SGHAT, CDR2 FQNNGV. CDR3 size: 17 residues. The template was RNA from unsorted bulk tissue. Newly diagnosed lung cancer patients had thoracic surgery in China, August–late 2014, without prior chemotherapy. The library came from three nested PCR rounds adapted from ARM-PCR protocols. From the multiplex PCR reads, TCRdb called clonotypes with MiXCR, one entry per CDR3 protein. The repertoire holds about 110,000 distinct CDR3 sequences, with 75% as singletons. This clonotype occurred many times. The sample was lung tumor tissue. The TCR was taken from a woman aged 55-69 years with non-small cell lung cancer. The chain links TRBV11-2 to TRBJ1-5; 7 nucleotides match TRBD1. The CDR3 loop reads CASSLKGARDSNQPQHF. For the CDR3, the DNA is TGTGCCAGCAGCCTCAAGGGGGCCAGGGATAGCAATCAGCCCCAGCATTTT.